These T cell receptor beta chains were read from a single sample in a study of sequential checkpoint blockade in melanoma. Measured with immunoSEQ multiplex PCR; TCRdb has only the in-frame clones, and not every one. The top ten clones hold around a tenth of a sample with approximately 10,000 clones, more than 60% of them seen once. This specimen was CD8+ T cells sorted from blood (inferred from file names), taken from a patient given nivolumab and ipilimumab in sequence. These receptors all stem from a human donor with melanoma. CDR3s include the opening cysteine and the closing phenylalanine or tryptophan. D genes are given only for firm matches.

V: TRBV6-6; J: TRBJ1-1; D: TRBD1; CDR3: CASSYGGQGARAEAFF; DNA: TGTGCCAGCAGTTACGGGGGACAGGGGGCGAGGGCTGAAGCTTTCTTT
V: TRBV4-2; J: TRBJ2-1; D: -; CDR3: CASSQPADMDEQFF; DNA: TGTGCCAGCAGCCAACCCGCCGACATGGATGAGCAGTTCTTC
V: TRBV6-5; J: TRBJ2-1; D: -; CDR3: CASSYSSGAYNEQFF; DNA: TGTGCCAGCAGTTACTCTAGCGGCGCCTACAATGAGCAGTTCTTC
V: TRBV5-4; J: TRBJ2-7; D: TRBD2; CDR3: CASSRREGTYEQYF; DNA: TGTGCCAGCAGTCGCAGGGAGGGGACCTACGAGCAGTACTTC
V: TRBV11-2; J: TRBJ1-6; D: -; CDR3: CASSLHQGSYNSPLHF; DNA: TGTGCCAGCAGCTTACATCAGGGCTCTTATAATTCACCCCTCCACTTT
V: TRBV29-1; J: TRBJ1-3; D: -; CDR3: CSAWTGLAPSGNTIYF; DNA: TGCAGCGCCTGGACGGGACTCGCGCCCTCTGGAAACACCATATATTTT
V: TRBV28; J: TRBJ1-1; D: -; CDR3: CASSFGGWGAEAFF; DNA: TGTGCCAGCAGTTTCGGGGGTTGGGGTGCTGAAGCTTTCTTT
V: TRBV5-1; J: TRBJ2-7; D: -; CDR3: CASSLYRDFAYEQYF; DNA: TGCGCCAGCAGCTTATACCGGGACTTTGCCTACGAGCAGTACTTC
V: TRBV4-2; J: TRBJ2-7; D: -; CDR3: CASSRRGSSSYEQYF; DNA: TGTGCCAGCAGCCGACGGGGTAGCTCCTCCTACGAGCAGTACTTC
V: TRBV2; J: TRBJ1-6; D: -; CDR3: CASSEWRPSNSPLHF; DNA: TGTGCCAGCAGTGAATGGAGGCCGTCTAATTCACCCCTCCACTTT